This TCR beta chain originates from a study of cytomegalovirus exposure and HLA in healthy donors. PCR employed 60 Vbeta and 13 Jbeta primers. TCRdb's copy holds only in-frame clones and misses some; the assay was immunoSEQ multiplex PCR. The sample records approximately 170,000 clones, about 88% being singletons. This clone is a singleton in its sample. The antigen is unknown. Study-wide points: Most of the TCR beta V segments (in an earlier analysis) were productive either about 87% or about 30% of the time. Most CMV-associated TCR beta chains were later found to appear HLA-restricted. TCR sequences were mostly rare, though some public TCRs occurred in many donors.

CDR3 length equals 14 residues. The V gene's germline CDR1 is MNHNS and CDR2 SASEGT. V lost 2 bases and J lost 4, with 12 bases in between. V gene TRBV6-1 combines with J gene TRBJ2-7; maybe TRBD1 (6 bases). Sequenced material: PBMCs. This clonotype originated in a man aged 25-45 years in good health and CMV-seropositive. The CDR3 is CASSEQGFRYEQYV. CDR3 DNA: TGTGCCAGCAGTGAACAGGGGTTTAGGTACGAGCAGTACGTC.